These 24 T cell receptor beta chains were all obtained from the same sample, sequenced in a study of cytomegalovirus exposure and HLA in healthy donors. PCR used 60 Vbeta primers and 13 Jbeta primers. Assay used: immunoSEQ multiplex PCR; TCRdb lists only in-frame clones, some missing. The table shows 75,000 to 95,000 clones, with over 55% occurring only once. The sequenced sample consisted of PBMCs. These receptors originate from a woman in her twenties or thirties in good health and CMV-seronegative.

CDR3 region: CASTPGHSGNTIYF. CDR3 sequence (DNA): TGTGCCAGTACCCCTGGGCATTCAGGAAACACCATATATTTT. The chain has TRBV19 and TRBJ1-3; D is ambiguous. The CDR3 length is 14 residues. V gave up 7 bases and J gave up 4 bases, with 14 bases separating them. From germline, CDR1 is LNHDA and CDR2 SQIVND (reference sequence). The full variable domain, in which reference TRBV19 and TRBJ1-3 provide the parts outside the CDR3, is DGGITQSPKYLFRKEGQNVTLSCEQNLNHDAMYWYRQDPGQGLRLIYYSQIVNDFQKGDIAEGYSVSREKKESFPLTVTSAQKNPTAFYLCASTPGHSGNTIYFGEGSWLTVV.

This chain joins TRBV27 and TRBJ1-6; D not certain. The CDR3 extends over 12 amino acids. V shed 8 bases and J shed 12 bases, with 14 bases lying between them. The germline CDR1 and CDR2 sequences are MNHEY and SMNVEV (reference sequence). CDR3: CASGNYQVPLHF. The CDR3 DNA reads TGTGCCAGCGGAAACTACCAAGTACCCCTCCACTTT.

The chain carries TRBV19 and TRBJ2-5; D may be TRBD1 (6 bases). This CDR3 is 13 amino acids long. The V end was cut by 4 bases, the J end by 7 bases, with 13 bases between. Germline CDR1 LNHDA, CDR2 SQIVND (reference sequence). This CDR3 reads CASSSGTLGTQYF. CDR3 in DNA: TGTGCCAGTAGTAGTGGGACACTGGGGACCCAGTACTTC.

This clone was seen a few times. The chain recombines TRBV9 with TRBJ2-7, with TRBD1 matching 8 bases. This CDR3 region has 14 residues. Germline loops: CDR1 SGDLS, CDR2 YYNGEE. Germline trimming cut 4 bases from V and 1 base from J; bases unmatched to any gene: 4. For the CDR3, the DNA is TGTGCCAGCAGCCCCCGGACAGGGTCCTACGAGCAGTACTTC. Translating it yields CASSPRTGSYEQYF.

This clone was recorded once. The chain carries TRBV7-8 and TRBJ1-5; 7 positions agree with TRBD1. The CDR3 length is 13 residues. V gave up 6 bases and J gave up 4 bases; unmatched junction bases: 3. CDR1 is SGHVS, CDR2 FQNEAQ, per germline. The CDR3 region has the DNA TGTGCCAGCAGTGGACAGGAGAATCAGCCCCAGCATTTT. It encodes CASSGQENQPQHF.

The chain joins TRBV28 to TRBJ2-3; D remains ambiguous. The V and J ends lost 4 bases and 2 bases respectively, with 10 bases between them. CDR3 size: 14 residues. Germline V gene sequence: CDR1 MDHEN, CDR2 SYDVKM. The DNA of the CDR3 is TGTGCCAGCAGTTCCCCTCCTCTCACAGATACGCAGTATTTT. Its translation is CASSSPPLTDTQYF. The whole variable domain, filled in from reference TRBV28 and TRBJ2-3, reads DVKVTQSSRYLVKRTGEKVFLECVQDMDHENMFWYRQDPGLGLRLIYFSYDVKMKEKGDIPEGYSVSREKKERFSLILESASTNQTSMYLCASSSPPLTDTQYFGPGTRLTVL.

This chain connects TRBV28 to TRBJ2-5, with D possibly TRBD1 on 6 matching bases. Germline lookup yields CDR1 MDHEN and CDR2 SYDVKM. This CDR3 spans 11 amino acids. Trimming shortened V by 6 bases and J by 7 bases, and 9 bases separated the two germline ends. The CDR3 region is CASSQQGTQYF. CDR3 nucleotide sequence: TGTGCCAGCAGCCAACAGGGGACCCAGTACTTC.

The rearrangement uses TRBV29-1 and TRBJ2-2; 9 nucleotides match TRBD2. Germline CDR1 SQVTM, CDR2 ANQGSEA. V trimming: 7 bases; J trimming: 3 bases; junction bases outside the gene matches: 6. This CDR3 comprises 14 residues. Here the CDR3 reads CSAIAGVDTGELFF. DNA for the CDR3: TGCAGCGCCATAGCGGGGGTGGACACCGGGGAGCTGTTTTTT.

The V call is TRBV29-1, the J call TRBJ1-5; TRBD1 aligns across 10 bases. J gave up 4 bases and V 8 bases, and 8 bases lay outside the gene matches. The length of the CDR3 is 14 residues. Germline V CDR1 and CDR2: SQVTM, ANQGSEA. CDR3 bases: TGCAGCATCGCGGGACAGGGGATTAATCAGCCCCAGCATTTT. Translated: CSIAGQGINQPQHF. Full variable domain (remainder filled in from reference TRBV29-1 and TRBJ1-5): SAVISQKPSRDICQRGTSLTIQCQVDSQVTMMFWYRQQPGQSLTLIATANQGSEATYESGFVIDKFPISRPNLTFSTLTVSNMSPEDSSIYLCSIAGQGINQPQHFGDGTRLSIL.

This rearrangement joins TRBV5-1 to TRBJ2-2; no clear D gene. V lost 0 bases, J lost 0 bases, and 6 bases lay in between. Germline V gene sequence: CDR1 SGHRS, CDR2 YFSETQ. This CDR3 is 15 amino acids long. The CDR3 nucleotides read TGCGCCAGCAGCTTGGGGGCCACGAACACCGGGGAGCTGTTTTTT. Translated, it gives CASSLGATNTGELFF.

V is TRBV4-1 and J is TRBJ2-7; the D gene is possibly TRBD1 (8 bases). Trimming removed 0 bases from V and 2 bases from J, with 17 bases in between. This CDR3 is 17 amino acids long. Germline V gene lookup returns CDR1 MGHRA and CDR2 YSYEKL. The CDR3 sequence is CASSQEREDRVAYEQYF. As DNA, the CDR3 is TGCGCCAGCAGCCAAGAACGGGAGGACAGGGTCGCCTACGAGCAGTACTTC.

V usage is TRBV2 and J usage is TRBJ2-7, with a possible D match to TRBD2 (5 bases). The germline V gene has CDR1 SNHLY and CDR2 FYNNEI. This CDR3 has 15 residues. Trimming took 1 base from V and 4 from J, leaving 14 bases between them. The chain's CDR3 is CASSEGLSGLYEQYF. CDR3 sequence (DNA): TGTGCCAGCAGTGAAGGGTTGAGCGGCTTATACGAGCAGTACTTC.

V is TRBV28 and J is TRBJ1-2; 8 positions agree with TRBD1. J gave up 5 bases and V 6 bases, and 11 bases lay outside the gene matches. Looked up from germline, CDR1 is MDHEN and CDR2 is SYDVKM. This CDR3 is built from 15 residues. This CDR3 reads CASSHVLDRDYGYTF. CDR3 nucleotide sequence: TGTGCCAGCAGCCACGTCCTGGACAGGGATTATGGCTACACCTTC.

This clone was observed a handful of times. V and J are TRBV5-1 and TRBJ1-6; D not resolved. The V end was cut by 2 bases, the J end by 6 bases, with 6 bases between. Germline V gene sequence: CDR1 SGHRS, CDR2 YFSETQ. This CDR3 has 13 residues. CDR3: CASSFKSNSPLHF. The DNA for the CDR3 is TGCGCCAGCAGCTTTAAGAGTAATTCACCCCTCCACTTT.

The chain couples TRBV7-9 to TRBJ2-1, with D unresolved. Germline-derived CDR1 and CDR2 are SEHNR and FQNEAQ (reference sequence). The length of the CDR3 is 14 residues. V lost 1 base, J lost 5 bases, and 9 bases lay in between. In DNA form, the CDR3 reads TGTGCCAGCAGCTTAGTCGGCGGAGACAATGAGCAGTTCTTC. As protein: CASSLVGGDNEQFF. The variable domain in full, with the rest retrieved from reference TRBV7-9 and TRBJ2-1, is DTGVSQNPRHKITKRGQNVTFRCDPISEHNRLYWYRQTLGQGPEFLTYFQNEAQLEKSRLLSDRFSAERPKGSFSTLEIQRTEQGDSAMYLCASSLVGGDNEQFFGPGTRLTVL.

The rearrangement uses TRBV29-1 and TRBJ1-1; D not certain. CDR1 is SQVTM, CDR2 ANQGSEA, per germline. The CDR3 totals 14 residues. V was trimmed by 3 bases and J by 0 bases, leaving 11 bases between them. The CDR3 region has the DNA TGCAGCGTTGAGAGGAGCCCCATGAACACTGAAGCTTTCTTT. It translates to CSVERSPMNTEAFF. Full variable domain (rest looked up from reference TRBV29-1 and TRBJ1-1): SAVISQKPSRDICQRGTSLTIQCQVDSQVTMMFWYRQQPGQSLTLIATANQGSEATYESGFVIDKFPISRPNLTFSTLTVSNMSPEDSSIYLCSVERSPMNTEAFFGQGTRLTVV.

V gene TRBV7-9 combines with J gene TRBJ1-5; 9 bases align to TRBD1. Germline V gene sequence: CDR1 SEHNR, CDR2 FQNEAQ (reference sequence). The CDR3 runs 16 residues. V trimming: 0 bases; J trimming: 4 bases; junction bases outside the gene matches: 4. CDR3 coding DNA: TGTGCCAGCAGCTTAGCGCTAGGACAGGGGAATCAGCCCCAGCATTTT. This codes for CASSLALGQGNQPQHF.

In its sample, this clone was seen a few times. This chain joins TRBV6-1 and TRBJ1-2; D ambiguous. Germline CDR1 MNHNS, CDR2 SASEGT. V was pared by 6 bases and J by 7 bases, with 18 bases between. CDR3 length: 14 residues. The DNA for the CDR3 is TGTGCCAGCAGAGATGGGTGGGCCCCCGGTGGCTACACCTTC. Amino acids: CASRDGWAPGGYTF.

The gene calls are TRBV7-6 and TRBJ1-1; D is ambiguous. The germline CDR1 and CDR2 sequences are SGHVS and FNYEAQ. This CDR3 comprises 14 residues. The ends were cut back, 0 bases at V and 4 bases at J, with 9 bases in the middle. CDR3 sequence reads: CASSLATGVTEAFF. DNA of the CDR3: TGTGCCAGCAGCTTAGCGACCGGAGTCACTGAAGCTTTCTTT.

The chain recombines TRBV6-5 with TRBJ2-7; possibly TRBD2 for D (6 bases). V lost 4 bases, J lost 2 bases, and 12 bases lay in between. The CDR3 has 14 residues. CDR1 and CDR2 from the germline V gene are MNHEY and SVGAGI. This CDR3 is CASSSTGSTYEQYF. The CDR3 bases are TGTGCCAGCAGTTCAACCGGGAGCACCTACGAGCAGTACTTC.

This sequence joins TRBV5-5 and TRBJ1-1, with a possible D match to TRBD1 (5 bases). Trimming removed 1 base at V and 4 bases at J, with 8 bases between. The CDR3 spans 13 residues. Germline loops: CDR1 SGHKS, CDR2 YYEKEE (reference sequence). The CDR3, as DNA: TGTGCCAGCAGCTTGCAGGGCGGCACTGAAGCTTTCTTT. Encoded protein: CASSLQGGTEAFF.

The chain combines TRBV7-9 with TRBJ2-5; D is perhaps TRBD1 (5 bases). Per the germline V gene, CDR1 is SEHNR and CDR2 is FQNEAQ (reference sequence). CDR3 length: 13 residues. With 1 base removed from V and 4 bases from J, the gap between germline ends came to 7 bases. CDR3 sequence (DNA): TGTGCCAGCAGCTTAGTCACAGGAGAGACCCAGTACTTC. Its protein product is CASSLVTGETQYF. Using reference TRBV7-9 and TRBJ2-5 for the parts outside the CDR3, the full variable domain is DTGVSQNPRHKITKRGQNVTFRCDPISEHNRLYWYRQTLGQGPEFLTYFQNEAQLEKSRLLSDRFSAERPKGSFSTLEIQRTEQGDSAMYLCASSLVTGETQYFGPGTRLLVL.

To note about this clone: One end of the junction varies from germline; a read error may be responsible. This sequence joins TRBV4-1 and TRBJ2-5; perhaps TRBD2 as D (5 bases). The CDR3 covers 16 residues. Germline V gene lookup returns CDR1 MGHRA and CDR2 YSYEKL. CDR3 coding DNA: TGCGCCAGCAGCCAAGATATGACGCTAGCTCAAGGGACCCAGTACTTC. It codes for CASSQDMTLAQGTQYF.

The genes are TRBV6-5 and TRBJ1-2; maybe TRBD1 (5 bases). The V end was cut by 6 bases, the J end by 8 bases, with 19 bases between. This CDR3 comprises 14 residues. Germline V gene lookup returns CDR1 MNHEY and CDR2 SVGAGI. This CDR3 reads CASRLTGTAGGYTF. The CDR3 region has the DNA TGTGCCAGCAGACTAACCGGGACGGCGGGGGGCTACACCTTC.